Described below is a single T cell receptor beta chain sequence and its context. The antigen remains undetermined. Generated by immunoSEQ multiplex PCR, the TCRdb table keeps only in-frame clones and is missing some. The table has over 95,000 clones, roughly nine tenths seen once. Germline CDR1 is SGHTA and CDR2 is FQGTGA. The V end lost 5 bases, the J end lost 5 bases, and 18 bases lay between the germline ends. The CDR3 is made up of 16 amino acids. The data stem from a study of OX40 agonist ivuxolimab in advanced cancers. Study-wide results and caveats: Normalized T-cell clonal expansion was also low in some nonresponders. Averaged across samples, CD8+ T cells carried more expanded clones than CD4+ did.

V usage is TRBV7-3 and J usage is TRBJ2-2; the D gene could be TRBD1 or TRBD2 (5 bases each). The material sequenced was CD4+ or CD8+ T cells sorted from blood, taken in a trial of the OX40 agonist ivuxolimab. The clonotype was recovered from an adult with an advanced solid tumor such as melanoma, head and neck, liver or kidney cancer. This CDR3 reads CASSQQPGRLTGELFF. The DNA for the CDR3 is TGTGCCAGCAGCCAGCAACCGGGACGGCTTACCGGGGAGCTGTTTTTT. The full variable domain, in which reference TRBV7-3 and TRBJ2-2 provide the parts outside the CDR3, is GAGVSQTPSNKVTEKGKYVELRCDPISGHTALYWYRQSLGQGPEFLIYFQGTGAADDSGLPNDRFFAVRPEGSVSTLKIQRTERGDSAVYLCASSQQPGRLTGELFFGEGSRLTVL.